Detailed here is one T cell receptor beta chain. These data come from a study of blood T cell repertoires in COVID-19. About the study: T cells, B-cell-depleted T cells, or PBMCs provided the cDNA or gDNA that served as material.

The germline CDR1 and CDR2 sequences are SEHNR and FQNEAQ (reference sequence). V gave up 3 bases and J gave up 6 bases; unmatched junction bases: 9. This CDR3 has 16 residues. Original processing methods: For nucleated cells, counts were estimated from reference gene primer amplification. Repertoires were generated with immunoSEQ multiplex PCR, while TCRdb's copy carries only in-frame clones and drops some. Clone size and the V and J calls come from that table; the DNA yielded D and trimming. Counted here are hundreds of thousands of clones, about 89% occurring once; the ten biggest clones make up 7.8%.

This chain joins TRBV7-9 and TRBJ2-3; TRBD1 matches at 10 bases. The sample taken for sequencing was peripheral blood. This TCR came from a woman aged 50 to 60 who had recovered from COVID-19. The chain's CDR3 is CASSFSRGQGNDTQYF. CDR3 coding DNA: TGTGCCAGCAGCTTTTCCCGGGGACAGGGGAACGATACGCAGTATTTT.